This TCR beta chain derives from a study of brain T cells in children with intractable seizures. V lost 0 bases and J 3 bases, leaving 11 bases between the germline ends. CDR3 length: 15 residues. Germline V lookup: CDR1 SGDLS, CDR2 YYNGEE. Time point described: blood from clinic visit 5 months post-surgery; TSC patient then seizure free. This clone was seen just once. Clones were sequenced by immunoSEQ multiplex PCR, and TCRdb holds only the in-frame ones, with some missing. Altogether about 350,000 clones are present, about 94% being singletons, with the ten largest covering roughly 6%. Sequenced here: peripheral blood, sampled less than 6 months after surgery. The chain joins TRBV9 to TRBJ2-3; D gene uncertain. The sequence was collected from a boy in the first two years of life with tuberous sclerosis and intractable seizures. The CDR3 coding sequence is TGTGCCAGCAGCGTAGGTACGGCCCGGACAGATACGCAGTATTTT. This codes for CASSVGTARTDTQYF.